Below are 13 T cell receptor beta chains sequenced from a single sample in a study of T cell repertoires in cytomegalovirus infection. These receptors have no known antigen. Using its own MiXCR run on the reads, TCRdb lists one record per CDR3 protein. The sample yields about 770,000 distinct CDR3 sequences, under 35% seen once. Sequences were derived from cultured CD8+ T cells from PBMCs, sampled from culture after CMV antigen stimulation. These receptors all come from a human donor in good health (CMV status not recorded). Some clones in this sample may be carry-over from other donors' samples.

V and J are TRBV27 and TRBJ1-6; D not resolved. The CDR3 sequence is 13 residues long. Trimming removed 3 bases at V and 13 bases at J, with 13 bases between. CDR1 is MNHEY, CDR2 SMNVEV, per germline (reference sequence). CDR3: CASSLDGDRPLHF. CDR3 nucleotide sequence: TGTGCCAGCAGTTTGGACGGCGACCGTCCCCTCCACTTT.

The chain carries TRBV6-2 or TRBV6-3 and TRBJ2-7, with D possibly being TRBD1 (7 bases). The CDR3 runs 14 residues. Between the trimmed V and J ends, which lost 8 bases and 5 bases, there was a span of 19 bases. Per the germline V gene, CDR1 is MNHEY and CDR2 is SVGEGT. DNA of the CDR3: TGTGCCAGCCAGGGGGGACGCCTTCGGGACGAGCAGTACGTC. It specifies CASQGGRLRDEQYV.

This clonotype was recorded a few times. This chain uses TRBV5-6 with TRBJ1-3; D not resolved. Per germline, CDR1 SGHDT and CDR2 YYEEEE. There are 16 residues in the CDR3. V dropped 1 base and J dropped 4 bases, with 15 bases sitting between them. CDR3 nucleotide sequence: TGTGCCAGCAGCTTGAATAGTGATGATTCCGGAAACACCATATATTTT. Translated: CASSLNSDDSGNTIYF.

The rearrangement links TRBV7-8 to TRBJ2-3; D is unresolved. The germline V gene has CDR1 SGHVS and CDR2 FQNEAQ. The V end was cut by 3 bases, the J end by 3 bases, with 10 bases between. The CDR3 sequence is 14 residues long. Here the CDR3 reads CASSFLGPTDTQYF. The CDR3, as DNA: TGTGCCAGCAGCTTTCTCGGACCGACAGATACGCAGTATTTT.

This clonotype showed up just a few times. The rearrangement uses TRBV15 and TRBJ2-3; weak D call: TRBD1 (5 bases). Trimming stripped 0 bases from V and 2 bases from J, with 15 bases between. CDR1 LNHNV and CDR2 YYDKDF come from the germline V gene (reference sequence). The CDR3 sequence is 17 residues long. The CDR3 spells CATSRDLGRAITDTQYF. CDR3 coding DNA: TGTGCCACCAGCAGAGATCTTGGCAGGGCTATCACAGATACGCAGTATTTT. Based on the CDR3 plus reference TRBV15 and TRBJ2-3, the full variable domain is DAMVIQNPRYQVTQFGKPVTLSCSQTLNHNVMYWYQQKSSQAPKLLFHYYDKDFNNEADTPDNFQSRRPNTSFCFLDIRSPGLGDTAMYLCATSRDLGRAITDTQYFGPGTRLTVL.

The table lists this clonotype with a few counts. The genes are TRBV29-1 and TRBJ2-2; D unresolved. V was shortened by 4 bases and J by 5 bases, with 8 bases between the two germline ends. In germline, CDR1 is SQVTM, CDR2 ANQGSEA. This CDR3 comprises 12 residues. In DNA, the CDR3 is TGCAGCGTTGGGGGTGGGACCGGGGAGCTGTTTTTT. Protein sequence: CSVGGGTGELFF.

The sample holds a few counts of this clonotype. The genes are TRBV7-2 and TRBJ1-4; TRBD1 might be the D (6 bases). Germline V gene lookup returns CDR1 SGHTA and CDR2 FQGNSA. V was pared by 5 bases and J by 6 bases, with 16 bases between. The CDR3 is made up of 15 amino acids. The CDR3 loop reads CASSLRGQDYEKLFF. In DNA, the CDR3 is TGTGCCAGCAGCCTAAGGGGACAAGACTATGAAAAACTGTTTTTT.

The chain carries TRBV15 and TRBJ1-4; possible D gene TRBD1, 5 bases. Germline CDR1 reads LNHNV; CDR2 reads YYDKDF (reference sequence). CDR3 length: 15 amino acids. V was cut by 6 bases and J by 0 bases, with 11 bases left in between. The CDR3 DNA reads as TGTGCCACCAGTTCCGGGACTGCAACTAATGAAAAACTGTTTTTT. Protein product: CATSSGTATNEKLFF. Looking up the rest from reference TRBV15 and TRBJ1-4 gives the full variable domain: DAMVIQNPRYQVTQFGKPVTLSCSQTLNHNVMYWYQQKSSQAPKLLFHYYDKDFNNEADTPDNFQSRRPNTSFCFLDIRSPGLGDTAMYLCATSSGTATNEKLFFGSGTQLSVL.

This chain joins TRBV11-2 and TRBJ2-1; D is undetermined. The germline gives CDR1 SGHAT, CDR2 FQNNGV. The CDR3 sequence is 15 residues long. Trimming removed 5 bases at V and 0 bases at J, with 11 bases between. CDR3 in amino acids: CASSADPSSYNEQFF. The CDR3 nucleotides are TGTGCCAGCAGCGCAGACCCGAGCTCCTACAATGAGCAGTTCTTC.

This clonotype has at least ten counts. In DNA, the CDR3 is TGTGCCAGCAGCTTAGCGCCAGGGCGGTACACTGAAGCTTTCTTT. It is translated as CASSLAPGRYTEAFF. The chain employs TRBV11-1 and TRBJ1-1; D is perhaps TRBD1 (5 bases). From germline, CDR1 is SGHAT and CDR2 FQDESV (reference sequence). The length of the CDR3 is 15 residues. Trimming left V 0 bases short and J 3 bases short, with 11 bases between.

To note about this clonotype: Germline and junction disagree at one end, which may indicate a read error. DNA for the CDR3: TGTGCCAGCAGTTTAGCGGGCGAGGCGGAGACCCAGTACTTC. The encoded protein is CASSLAGEAETQYF. The chain couples TRBV7-8 to TRBJ2-5; 7 bases line up with TRBD2. The germline gives CDR1 SGHVS, CDR2 FQNEAQ. The CDR3 extends over 14 amino acids.

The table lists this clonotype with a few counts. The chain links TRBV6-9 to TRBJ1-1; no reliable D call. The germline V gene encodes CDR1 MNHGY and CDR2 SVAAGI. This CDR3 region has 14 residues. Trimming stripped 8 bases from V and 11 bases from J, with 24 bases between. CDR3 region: CASPPSYPLNSAFF. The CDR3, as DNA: TGTGCCAGCCCGCCTAGTTATCCCCTGAACTCCGCTTTCTTT.

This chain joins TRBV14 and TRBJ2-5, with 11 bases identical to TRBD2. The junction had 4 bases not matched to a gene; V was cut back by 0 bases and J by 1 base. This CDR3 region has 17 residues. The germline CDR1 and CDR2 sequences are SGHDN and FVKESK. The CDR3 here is CASSQESSGGPQETQYF. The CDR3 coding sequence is TGTGCCAGCAGCCAAGAATCTAGCGGGGGGCCCCAAGAGACCCAGTACTTC. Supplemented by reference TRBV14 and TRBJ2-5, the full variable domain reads EAGVTQFPSHSVIEKGQTVTLRCDPISGHDNLYWYRRVMGKEIKFLLHFVKESKQDESGMPNNRFLAERTGGTYSTLKVQPAELEDSGVYFCASSQESSGGPQETQYFGPGTRLLVL.